The clone carrying this T cell receptor (beta chain) was detected only a few times. The antigen remains unidentified. Germline CDR1 MNHEY, CDR2 SVGEGT. The CDR3 is made up of 13 amino acids. V was pared by 6 bases and J by 7 bases, with 10 bases between. The record originates from a study of response to subunit inactivated influenza vaccine. General study points: After each seasonal influenza vaccination, few new T cells are recruited, the authors suggested.

Each CDR3 protein gets one entry after TCRdb re-called the RT-PCR reads with MiXCR. The sample records more than 550,000 distinct CDR3 sequences, approximately 12% being singletons. The chain is built from TRBV6-2 or TRBV6-3 and TRBJ1-6, with D unresolved. The TCR was taken from a man between 45 and 60 years old who received an inactivated influenza vaccine. Sequencing used PBMCs from blood, obtained on the day of vaccination. The CDR3 here is CASSYRHNSPLHF. The CDR3 coding sequence is TGTGCCAGCAGCTATAGACACAATTCACCCCTCCACTTT.